The clone carrying this T cell receptor beta chain occurred a few times. Its antigen is unknown. These data originate in a study of identical twins. The study, taken as a whole, reports: Zero-insertion results could be subject to partial confounding by invariant MAIT and iNKT cells.

Germline lookup yields CDR1 LGHDT and CDR2 YNNKEL (reference sequence). Trimming removed 6 bases at V and 4 bases at J, with 16 bases between. CDR3 length: 15 residues. In TCRdb, the 5' RACE reads were re-called with MiXCR into one record per CDR3 protein. The table shows about 890,000 distinct CDR3 sequences, with 12% occurring only once. The sample also formed part of further work on yellow fever vaccine responses in identical twins.

The sequencing sample was made of PBMCs. This clonotype was sampled from a woman aged 18-30 years in good health. This chain connects TRBV3-1 to TRBJ1-5; D is undetermined. CDR3 DNA sequence: TGTGCCAGCAGTCGCAATTCCCTCTCAAATCAGCCCCAGCATTTT. Amino acid sequence: CASSRNSLSNQPQHF. Full variable domain (outside the CDR3, taken from reference TRBV3-1 and TRBJ1-5): DTAVSQTPKYLVTQMGNDKSIKCEQNLGHDTMYWYKQDSKKFLKIMFSYNNKELIINETVPNRFSPKSPDKAHLNLHINSLELGDSAVYFCASSRNSLSNQPQHFGDGTRLSIL.